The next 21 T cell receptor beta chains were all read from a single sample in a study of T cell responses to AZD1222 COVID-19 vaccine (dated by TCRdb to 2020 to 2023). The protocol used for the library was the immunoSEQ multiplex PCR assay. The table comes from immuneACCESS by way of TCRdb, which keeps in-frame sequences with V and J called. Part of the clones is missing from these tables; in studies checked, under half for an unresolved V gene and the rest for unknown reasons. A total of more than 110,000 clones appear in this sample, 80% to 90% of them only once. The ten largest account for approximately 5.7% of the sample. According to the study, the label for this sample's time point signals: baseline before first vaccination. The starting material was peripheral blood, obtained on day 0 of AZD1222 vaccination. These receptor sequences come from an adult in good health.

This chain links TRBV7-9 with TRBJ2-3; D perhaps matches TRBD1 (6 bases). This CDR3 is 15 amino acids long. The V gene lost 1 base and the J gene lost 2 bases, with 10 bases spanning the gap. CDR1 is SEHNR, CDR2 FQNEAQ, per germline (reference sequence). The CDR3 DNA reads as TGTGCCAGCAGCTTAGGACAGGCCTACACAGATACGCAGTATTTT. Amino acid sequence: CASSLGQAYTDTQYF.

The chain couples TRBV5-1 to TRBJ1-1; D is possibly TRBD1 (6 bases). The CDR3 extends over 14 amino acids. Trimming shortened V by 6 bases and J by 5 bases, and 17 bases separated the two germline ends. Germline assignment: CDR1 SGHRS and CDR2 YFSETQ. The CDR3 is CASNLRGVETEAFF. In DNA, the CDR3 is TGCGCCAGCAACCTTAGGGGGGTAGAAACTGAAGCTTTCTTT.

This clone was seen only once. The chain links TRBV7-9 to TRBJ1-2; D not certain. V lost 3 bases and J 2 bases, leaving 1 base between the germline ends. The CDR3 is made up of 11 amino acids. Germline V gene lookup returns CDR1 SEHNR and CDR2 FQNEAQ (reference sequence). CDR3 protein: CASSLNYGYTF. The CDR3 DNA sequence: TGTGCCAGCAGCTTGAACTATGGCTACACCTTC.

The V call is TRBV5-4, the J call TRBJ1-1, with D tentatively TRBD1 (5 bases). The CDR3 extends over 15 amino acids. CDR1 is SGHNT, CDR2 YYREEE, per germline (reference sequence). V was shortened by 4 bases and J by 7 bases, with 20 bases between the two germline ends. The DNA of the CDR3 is TGTGCCAGCAGCCCGGAGGTGGGGAGGGGAAATGAAGCTTTCTTT. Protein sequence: CASSPEVGRGNEAFF.

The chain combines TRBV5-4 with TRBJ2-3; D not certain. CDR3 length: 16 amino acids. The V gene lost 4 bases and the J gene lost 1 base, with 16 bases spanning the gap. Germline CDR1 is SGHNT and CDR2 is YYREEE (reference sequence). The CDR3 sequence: CASSPIAGRGTDTQYF. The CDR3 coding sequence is TGTGCCAGCAGCCCCATAGCCGGTCGCGGCACAGATACGCAGTATTTT.

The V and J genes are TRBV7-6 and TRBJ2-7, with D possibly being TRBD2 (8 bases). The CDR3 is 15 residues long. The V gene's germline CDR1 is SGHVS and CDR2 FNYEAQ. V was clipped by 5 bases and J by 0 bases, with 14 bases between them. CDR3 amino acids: CASSLSGDSSYEQYF. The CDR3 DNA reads TGTGCCAGCAGCCTTAGCGGGGACAGCTCCTACGAGCAGTACTTC.

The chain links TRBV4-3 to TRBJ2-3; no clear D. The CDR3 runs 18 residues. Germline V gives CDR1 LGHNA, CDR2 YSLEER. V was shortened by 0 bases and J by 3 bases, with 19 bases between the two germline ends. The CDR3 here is CASSQDPWPSRKTDTQYF. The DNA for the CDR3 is TGCGCCAGCAGCCAAGATCCTTGGCCCAGCAGAAAAACAGATACGCAGTATTTT.

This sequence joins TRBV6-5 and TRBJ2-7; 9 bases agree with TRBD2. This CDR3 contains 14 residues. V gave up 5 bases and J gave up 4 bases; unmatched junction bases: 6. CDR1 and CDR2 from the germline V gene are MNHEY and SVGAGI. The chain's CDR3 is CASSISGSKYEQYF. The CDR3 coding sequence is TGTGCCAGCAGTATTAGCGGGAGTAAGTACGAGCAGTACTTC.

The CDR3 sequence: CASSERTAGGGYTF. As DNA, the CDR3 is TGTGCCAGCAGCGAGCGGACAGCCGGCGGTGGCTACACCTTC. The chain carries TRBV7-9 and TRBJ1-2, with D possibly matching TRBD1 (6 bases). The CDR3 has 14 residues. Germline assignment: CDR1 SEHNR and CDR2 FQNEAQ (reference sequence). V was clipped by 5 bases and J by 7 bases, with 17 bases between them. The whole variable domain, remainder taken from reference TRBV7-9 and TRBJ1-2, is DTGVSQNPRHKITKRGQNVTFRCDPISEHNRLYWYRQTLGQGPEFLTYFQNEAQLEKSRLLSDRFSAERPKGSFSTLEIQRTEQGDSAMYLCASSERTAGGGYTFGSGTRLTVV.

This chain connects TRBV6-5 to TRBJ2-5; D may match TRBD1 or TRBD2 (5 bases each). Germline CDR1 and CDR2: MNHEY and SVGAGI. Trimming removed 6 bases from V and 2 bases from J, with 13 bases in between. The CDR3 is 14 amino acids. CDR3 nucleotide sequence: TGTGCCAGCAGGGGTACGGGGCCTCAAGAGACCCAGTACTTC. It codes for CASRGTGPQETQYF.

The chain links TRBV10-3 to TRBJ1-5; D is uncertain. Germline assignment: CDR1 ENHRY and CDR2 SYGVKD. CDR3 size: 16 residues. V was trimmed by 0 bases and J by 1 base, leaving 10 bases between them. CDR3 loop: CAISESNGRSNQPQHF. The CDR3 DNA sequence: TGTGCCATCAGTGAGTCGAACGGAAGGAGCAATCAGCCCCAGCATTTT.

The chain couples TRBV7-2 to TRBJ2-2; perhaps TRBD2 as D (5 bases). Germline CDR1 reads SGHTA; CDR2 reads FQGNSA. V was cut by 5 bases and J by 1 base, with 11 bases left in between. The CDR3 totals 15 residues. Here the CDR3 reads CASSPAAVNTGELFF. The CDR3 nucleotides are TGTGCCAGCAGCCCAGCGGCAGTGAACACCGGGGAGCTGTTTTTT.

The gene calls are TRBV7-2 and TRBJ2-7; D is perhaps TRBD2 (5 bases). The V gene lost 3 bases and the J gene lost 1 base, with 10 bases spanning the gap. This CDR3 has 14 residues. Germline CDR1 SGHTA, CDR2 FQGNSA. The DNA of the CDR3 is TGTGCCAGCAGCTTCGGGGTAGGGTCCTACGAGCAGTACTTC. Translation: CASSFGVGSYEQYF.

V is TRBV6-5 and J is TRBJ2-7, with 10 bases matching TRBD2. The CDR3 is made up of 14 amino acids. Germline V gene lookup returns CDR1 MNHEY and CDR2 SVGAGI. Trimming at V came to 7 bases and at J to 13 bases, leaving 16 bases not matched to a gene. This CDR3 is CASTTGTSAPEVYF. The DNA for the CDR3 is TGTGCCAGCACCACCGGGACTAGCGCTCCCGAGGTCTACTTC.

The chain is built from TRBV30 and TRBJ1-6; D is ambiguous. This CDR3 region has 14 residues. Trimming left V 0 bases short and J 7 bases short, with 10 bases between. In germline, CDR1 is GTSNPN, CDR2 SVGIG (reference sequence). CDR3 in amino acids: CAWSVGRLNSPLHF. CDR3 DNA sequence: TGTGCCTGGAGTGTTGGGCGGCTGAATTCACCCCTCCACTTT.

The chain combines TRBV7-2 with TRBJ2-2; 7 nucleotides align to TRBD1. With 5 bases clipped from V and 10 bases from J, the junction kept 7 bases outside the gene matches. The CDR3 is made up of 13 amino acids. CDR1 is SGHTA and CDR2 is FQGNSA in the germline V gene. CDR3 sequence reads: CASSKGQAAELFF. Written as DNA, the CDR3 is TGTGCCAGCAGCAAAGGACAGGCGGCGGAGCTGTTTTTT.

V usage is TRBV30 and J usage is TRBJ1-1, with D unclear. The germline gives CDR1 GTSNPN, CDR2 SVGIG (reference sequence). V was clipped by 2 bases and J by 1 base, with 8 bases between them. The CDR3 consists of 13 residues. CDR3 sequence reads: CAWSRLENTEAFF. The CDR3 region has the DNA TGTGCCTGGAGTCGTCTGGAGAACACTGAAGCTTTCTTT.

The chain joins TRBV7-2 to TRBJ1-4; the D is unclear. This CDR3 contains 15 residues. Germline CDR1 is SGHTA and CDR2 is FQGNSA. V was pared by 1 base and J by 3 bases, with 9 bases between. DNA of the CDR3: TGTGCCAGCAGCTTAGGCGTAAGCCCTAATGAAAAACTGTTTTTT. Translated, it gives CASSLGVSPNEKLFF.

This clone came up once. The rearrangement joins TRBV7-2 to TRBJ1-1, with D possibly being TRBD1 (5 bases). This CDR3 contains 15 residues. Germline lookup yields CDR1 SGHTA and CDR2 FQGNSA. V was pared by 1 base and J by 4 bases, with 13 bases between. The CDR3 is CASSLGRRGGTEAFF. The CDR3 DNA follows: TGTGCCAGCAGCTTAGGAAGAAGGGGCGGCACTGAAGCTTTCTTT. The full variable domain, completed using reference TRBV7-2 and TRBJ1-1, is GAGVSQSPSNKVTEKGKDVELRCDPISGHTALYWYRQSLGQGLEFLIYFQGNSAPDKSGLPSDRFSAERTGGSVSTLTIQRTQQEDSAVYLCASSLGRRGGTEAFFGQGTRLTVV.

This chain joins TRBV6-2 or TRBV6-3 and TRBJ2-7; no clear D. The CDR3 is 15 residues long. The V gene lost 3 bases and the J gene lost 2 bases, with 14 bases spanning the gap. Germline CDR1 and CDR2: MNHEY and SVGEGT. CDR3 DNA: TGTGCCAGCAGTTATGCCGGCGGCCTGACCTACGAGCAGTACTTC. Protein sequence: CASSYAGGLTYEQYF.

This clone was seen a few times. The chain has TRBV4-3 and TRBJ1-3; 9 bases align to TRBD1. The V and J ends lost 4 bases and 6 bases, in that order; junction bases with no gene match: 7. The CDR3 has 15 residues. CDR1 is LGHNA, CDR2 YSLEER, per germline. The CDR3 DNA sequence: TGCGCCAGCAGCCTAGACCGGACAGGGGTAAACACCATATATTTT. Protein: CASSLDRTGVNTIYF.